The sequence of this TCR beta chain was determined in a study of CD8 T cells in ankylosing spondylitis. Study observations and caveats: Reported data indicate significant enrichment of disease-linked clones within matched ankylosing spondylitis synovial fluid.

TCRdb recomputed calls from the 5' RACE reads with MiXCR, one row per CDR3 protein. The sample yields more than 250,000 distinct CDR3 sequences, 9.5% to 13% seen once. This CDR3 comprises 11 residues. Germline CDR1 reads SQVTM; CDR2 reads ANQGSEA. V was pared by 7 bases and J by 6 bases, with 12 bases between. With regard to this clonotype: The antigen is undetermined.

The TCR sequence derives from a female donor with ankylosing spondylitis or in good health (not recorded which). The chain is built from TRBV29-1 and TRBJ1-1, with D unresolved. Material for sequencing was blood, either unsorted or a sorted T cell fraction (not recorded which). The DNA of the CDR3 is TGCAGCGGTCACTTGGACCCTGAAGCTTTCTTT. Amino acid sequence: CSGHLDPEAFF.